The clone carrying this T cell receptor (beta chain) was detected only a few times. Its specificity is not known. Germline CDR1 MNHEY, CDR2 SVGAGI. The CDR3 is made up of 14 amino acids. The germline V and J ends were trimmed by 7 bases and 4 bases, with 16 bases remaining between them. Markers CD45RO/CCR7/CD25/CD127/CD95/CD27 served to sort CD4+ naive, central memory, regulatory and stem cell-like memory cells. This entry comes from a study of beta chain features in type 1 diabetes. Since all of the isolated RNA was reverse transcribed, expressed TCRB transcripts were what got sequenced. Using immunoSEQ multiplex PCR, the repertoire was profiled, and TCRdb retains in-frame clones only, with some absent. This table has around 690,000 clones, around 12% appearing once. Overall study results and limits: Sampled from patients, naive, central memory and Treg TCRB repertoires appeared more similar than those sampled from healthy donors. TCRB CDR3s were moderately but significantly shorter in Type 1 diabetes patients in all four CD4+ subsets.

The sample consisted of naive CD4+ T cells from blood. This rearrangement joins TRBV6-5 to TRBJ2-5; D possibly corresponds to TRBD2 (5 bases). The clonotype originates from a man under 40 with type 1 diabetes. The CDR3 spells CASKRLASLETQYF. The CDR3 region has the DNA TGTGCCAGCAAACGGCTAGCCTCATTAGAGACCCAGTACTTC.